The 29 T cell receptor beta chains listed next were all sequenced from one sample in a study of blood T cell repertoires in COVID-19. Sequencing used immunoSEQ multiplex PCR; TCRdb keeps in-frame clones, though not all of them. The table has approximately 210,000 clones, about 90% seen once; the top ten hold roughly 1.5%. Sequencing was performed on peripheral blood. These TCRs come from a man aged 18 to 35 with active or convalescent COVID-19.

The chain uses TRBV5-1 and TRBJ2-4, with TRBD1 matching over 9 bases. CDR3 length: 14 amino acids. Germline CDR1 is SGHRS and CDR2 is YFSETQ. V lost 4 bases to trimming and J lost 8 bases; unmatched junction nucleotides: 7. CDR3 region: CASSGGGQGYIQYF. The CDR3, as DNA: TGCGCCAGCAGCGGGGGCGGACAGGGGTACATTCAGTACTTC.

The chain joins TRBV27 to TRBJ2-2; no reliable D call. The CDR3 length is 12 residues. Germline-derived CDR1 and CDR2 are MNHEY and SMNVEV (reference sequence). The ends were cut back, 5 bases at V and 8 bases at J, with 9 bases in the middle. The CDR3 DNA reads as TGTGCCAGCAGTCTTCCCCCGGGGGAGCTGTTTTTT. It yields the protein CASSLPPGELFF.

This clone was detected only a few times. The chain joins TRBV25-1 to TRBJ1-2; tentative D call: TRBD1 (5 bases). Trimming removed 3 bases at V and 4 bases at J, with 15 bases between. This CDR3 is 15 amino acids long. Germline V CDR1 and CDR2: MGHDK, SYGVNS. The CDR3 DNA is TGTGCCAGCAGTGAGGGCCCAGGGTGGGCCTATGGCTACACCTTC. Its protein product is CASSEGPGWAYGYTF.

The genes are TRBV29-1 and TRBJ1-1; 7 nucleotides line up with TRBD1. The junction had 7 bases not matched to a gene; V was cut back by 7 bases and J by 5 bases. The germline gives CDR1 SQVTM, CDR2 ANQGSEA. The CDR3 runs to 12 residues. The DNA of the CDR3 is TGCAGCGCCCCTCAGGGGGGAACTGAAGCTTTCTTT. This gives the protein CSAPQGGTEAFF.

The V gene is TRBV5-4, the J gene TRBJ1-1; 8 bases are a match to TRBD1. Germline trimming cut 5 bases from V and 5 bases from J; bases unmatched to any gene: 8. Germline-derived CDR1 and CDR2 are SGHNT and YYREEE (reference sequence). The CDR3 is 14 amino acids. Here the CDR3 reads CASRAQGVRTEAFF. As DNA, the CDR3 is TGTGCCAGCAGGGCACAGGGGGTGAGGACTGAAGCTTTCTTT.

The gene calls are TRBV15 and TRBJ2-5; 9 nucleotides line up with TRBD2. The CDR3 sequence is 15 residues long. Germline CDR1 is LNHNV and CDR2 is YYDKDF (reference sequence). The J segment lost 2 bases and the V segment lost 8 bases, leaving 9 bases of the junction unmatched. In nucleotides, the CDR3 is TGTGCCACCGGGGTGTCTAGCGGGGTACAAGAGACCCAGTACTTC. It encodes CATGVSSGVQETQYF.

V usage is TRBV10-3 and J usage is TRBJ1-1, with D possibly being TRBD1 (5 bases). Germline-derived CDR1 and CDR2 are ENHRY and SYGVKD. Trimming removed 0 bases at V and 0 bases at J, with 8 bases between. The CDR3 loop spans 15 amino acids. The CDR3 DNA follows: TGTGCCATCAGTGAGTCCGACAGACTGAACACTGAAGCTTTCTTT. Amino acid sequence: CAISESDRLNTEAFF.

The chain employs TRBV5-1 and TRBJ2-1, with 7 bases identical to TRBD1. CDR1 and CDR2 from the germline V gene are SGHRS and YFSETQ. V gave up 9 bases and J gave up 5 bases; unmatched junction bases: 14. This CDR3 has 15 residues. DNA of the CDR3: TGCGCCACCAAAACAGGGGTGACCTATCACAATGAGCAGTTCTTC. Its translation is CATKTGVTYHNEQFF.

The chain carries TRBV9 and TRBJ2-1; 7 bases agree with TRBD2. Germline V gene sequence: CDR1 SGDLS, CDR2 YYNGEE. Trimming cost V 0 bases and J 4 bases; bases outside gene matches: 7. CDR3 length: 16 residues. The DNA for the CDR3 is TGTGCCAGCAGCGTAGACCCCAGCGGGACTTACAATGAGCAGTTCTTC. It yields the protein CASSVDPSGTYNEQFF.

The chain has TRBV5-5 and TRBJ1-2, with TRBD1 matching 9 bases. CDR1 and CDR2 (germline): SGHKS, YYEKEE (reference sequence). The J segment lost 4 bases and the V segment lost 0 bases, leaving 10 bases of the junction unmatched. The CDR3 contains 17 residues. The CDR3 spells CASSLGPVTGGAYGYTF. The CDR3 DNA is TGTGCCAGCAGCTTGGGTCCGGTGACAGGGGGGGCCTATGGCTACACCTTC.

This clone appeared a few times. The chain is built from TRBV5-1 and TRBJ1-1; the D gene is possibly TRBD1 (5 bases). V lost 6 bases, J lost 0 bases, and 12 bases lay in between. The V gene's germline CDR1 is SGHRS and CDR2 YFSETQ. The CDR3 totals 14 residues. CDR3 residues: CASMAGLMNTEAFF. In nucleotides, the CDR3 is TGCGCCAGCATGGCGGGACTCATGAACACTGAAGCTTTCTTT.

The chain links TRBV30 to TRBJ2-4, with 8 bases identical to TRBD1. The length of the CDR3 is 12 residues. With V trimmed by 2 bases and J by 7 bases, 1 base remained unmatched. Germline V CDR1 and CDR2: GTSNPN, SVGIG (reference sequence). The CDR3 coding sequence is TGTGCCTGGAGTAGGACAGGGAACATTCAGTACTTC. Its protein is CAWSRTGNIQYF. The full variable domain, its missing parts supplied by reference TRBV30 and TRBJ2-4, is SQTIHQWPATLVQPVGSPLSLECTVEGTSNPNLYWYRQAAGRGLQLLFYSVGIGQISSEVPQNLSASRPQDRQFILSSKKLLLSDSGFYLCAWSRTGNIQYFGAGTRLSVL.

This chain links TRBV6-5 with TRBJ2-1; D may be TRBD1 (7 bases). The CDR3 sequence is 15 residues long. Germline V gene lookup returns CDR1 MNHEY and CDR2 SVGAGI. V was cut by 2 bases and J by 4 bases, with 12 bases left in between. In DNA form, the CDR3 reads TGTGCCAGCAGTTACGGGGGGACAGTTTACAATGAGCAGTTCTTC. Translation gives CASSYGGTVYNEQFF.

The chain is built from TRBV27 and TRBJ2-3, with D uncertain. V was shortened by 6 bases and J by 1 base, with 14 bases between the two germline ends. The CDR3 covers 15 residues. The germline CDR1 and CDR2 sequences are MNHEY and SMNVEV (reference sequence). The CDR3 sequence: CASRPHNAGTDTQYF. The CDR3 DNA is TGTGCCAGCAGGCCCCACAATGCGGGCACAGATACGCAGTATTTT.

The chain uses TRBV29-1 and TRBJ1-1, with D possibly TRBD1 on 6 matching bases. Deletions cut 3 bases from V and 3 bases from J, with 8 bases between. CDR1 is SQVTM and CDR2 is ANQGSEA in the germline V gene. This CDR3 region has 12 residues. In DNA, the CDR3 is TGCAGCGTTGACGGACAGCACACTGAAGCTTTCTTT. Translation: CSVDGQHTEAFF.

The gene calls are TRBV3-1 (or the pseudogene TRBV3-2) and TRBJ2-7; TRBD2 matches 7 bases. From germline, CDR1 is LGHDT and CDR2 YNNKEL (reference sequence). V dropped 5 bases and J dropped 3; count of bases not matched to a gene: 4. The length of the CDR3 is 13 residues. The CDR3: CASSTSGGYEQYF. The CDR3 nucleotides are TGTGCCAGCAGCACGTCGGGGGGCTACGAGCAGTACTTC.

The chain couples TRBV13 to TRBJ1-2; a weak D match, TRBD1 (6 bases). The germline V gene has CDR1 PRHDT and CDR2 FYEKMQ (reference sequence). The CDR3 consists of 15 residues. V dropped 7 bases and J dropped 1 base, with 16 bases sitting between them. The CDR3 DNA reads TGTGCCAGCATCCGGAGGACAGACTATAACTATGGCTACACCTTC. Protein sequence: CASIRRTDYNYGYTF. The full variable domain, completed using reference TRBV13 and TRBJ1-2, is AAGVIQSPRHLIKEKRETATLKCYPIPRHDTVYWYQQGPGQDPQFLISFYEKMQSDKGSIPDRFSAQQFSDYHSELNMSSLELGDSALYFCASIRRTDYNYGYTFGSGTRLTVV.

The rearrangement links TRBV19 to TRBJ2-5; D is undetermined. The CDR3 extends over 14 amino acids. CDR1 is LNHDA, CDR2 SQIVND, per germline (reference sequence). Trimming cost V 0 bases and J 5 bases, with 10 bases left between them. CDR3 residues: CASSIEVVAETQYF. For the CDR3, the DNA is TGTGCCAGTAGTATAGAGGTGGTTGCGGAGACCCAGTACTTC.

The chain joins TRBV12-3 or TRBV12-4 to TRBJ1-5; D is possibly TRBD1 (6 bases). Trimming shortened V by 5 bases and J by 5 bases, and 10 bases separated the two germline ends. This CDR3 is built from 13 residues. CDR3 amino acids: CASSPGVHQPQHF. The CDR3 DNA sequence: TGTGCCAGCAGTCCAGGGGTTCATCAGCCCCAGCATTTT.

The rearrangement joins TRBV4-2 to TRBJ1-5, with 7 bases identical to TRBD1. From germline, CDR1 is LGHNA and CDR2 YNFKEQ. CDR3 length: 14 amino acids. J lost 6 bases, V lost 4 bases, and 6 bases had no gene match. The CDR3 spells CASSPEGALQPQHF. In DNA form, the CDR3 reads TGTGCCAGCAGCCCAGAGGGGGCTCTTCAGCCCCAGCATTTT.

This chain uses TRBV12-1 with TRBJ2-3; no check of the table's D call, TRBD2, against the DNA was made. TRBV12-1 corresponds to a pseudogene. The CDR3 consists of 19 residues. The DNA of the CDR3 is TGTGCCAGCAGCTCCGCGGGACTAGCGGGAGTGGGAAGCACAGATACGCAGTATTTT. It encodes CASSSAGLAGVGSTDTQYF.

This clone was counted only a few times. The chain couples TRBV7-9 to TRBJ2-7; the D gene is possibly TRBD2 (5 bases). This CDR3 is 15 amino acids long. Germline-derived CDR1 and CDR2 are SEHNR and FQNEAQ (reference sequence). The V and J ends lost 5 bases and 5 bases respectively, with 19 bases between them. The CDR3: CASSPKWETGNEQYF. Written as DNA, the CDR3 is TGTGCCAGCAGCCCGAAATGGGAGACCGGCAACGAGCAGTACTTC.

This clone came up a few times. The gene calls are TRBV10-3 and TRBJ1-1, with 8 positions matching TRBD1. Germline CDR1 reads ENHRY; CDR2 reads SYGVKD. J lost 5 bases, V lost 4 bases, and 6 bases had no gene match. The CDR3 length is 14 residues. The CDR3 nucleotides are TGTGCCATCAGTGGGACAGGGTTTGGGACTGAAGCTTTCTTT. It is translated as CAISGTGFGTEAFF.

This clone was observed a single time. This sequence joins TRBV19 and TRBJ2-3; D may be TRBD2 (6 bases). This CDR3 is built from 18 residues. Trimming took 9 bases from V and 1 from J, leaving 26 bases between them. The germline CDR1 and CDR2 sequences are LNHDA and SQIVND (reference sequence). As DNA, the CDR3 is TGTGCCAGCTCAACGGGACTTTCTACGTGGGCGGGCACAGATACGCAGTATTTT. This translates into CASSTGLSTWAGTDTQYF.

The chain employs TRBV4-3 and TRBJ1-1; the D is unclear. Per the germline V gene, CDR1 is LGHNA and CDR2 is YSLEER. Trimming removed 1 base at V and 4 bases at J, with 10 bases between. The CDR3 contains 14 residues. DNA for the CDR3: TGCGCCAGCAGCCAAGTCGGGATGAGCACTGAAGCTTTCTTT. Protein product: CASSQVGMSTEAFF.

The CDR3 DNA reads TGTGCCAGCAGCCCACTGCGGGGTGGAAACACCATATATTTT. It yields the protein CASSPLRGGNTIYF. The chain has TRBV28 and TRBJ1-3; D is undetermined. Per the germline V gene, CDR1 is MDHEN and CDR2 is SYDVKM. V gave up 6 bases and J gave up 3 bases, with 12 bases separating them. The CDR3 runs 14 residues. Full variable domain (missing parts from reference TRBV28 and TRBJ1-3): DVKVTQSSRYLVKRTGEKVFLECVQDMDHENMFWYRQDPGLGLRLIYFSYDVKMKEKGDIPEGYSVSREKKERFSLILESASTNQTSMYLCASSPLRGGNTIYFGEGSWLTVV.

The genes are TRBV28 and TRBJ1-4; 8 bases agree with TRBD1. Germline V gives CDR1 MDHEN, CDR2 SYDVKM. Trimming cost V 8 bases and J 10 bases; bases outside gene matches: 18. The CDR3 length is 16 residues. CDR3 loop: CASSGGAGTGILKLFF. CDR3 sequence (DNA): TGTGCCAGCTCGGGTGGGGCCGGGACAGGCATCCTAAAACTGTTTTTT.

CDR3 in amino acids: CASSPDQGYGNTIYF. As DNA, the CDR3 is TGTGCCAGCTCACCGGACCAGGGGTACGGAAACACCATATATTTT. The chain combines TRBV18 with TRBJ1-3; a possible D gene is TRBD1 (6 bases). Trimming removed 3 bases from V and 4 bases from J, with 13 bases in between. This CDR3 contains 15 residues. Looked up from germline, CDR1 is KGHSH and CDR2 is LQKENI.

This clone has just a few counts. This chain links TRBV27 with TRBJ1-4; maybe TRBD1 (6 bases). CDR1 and CDR2 (germline): MNHEY, SMNVEV (reference sequence). Between the trimmed V and J ends, which lost 0 bases and 7 bases, there was a span of 12 bases. This CDR3 contains 15 residues. Written as DNA, the CDR3 is TGTGCCAGCAGTTTATCGTACAGGGTGGGTGAAAAACTGTTTTTT. Encoded protein: CASSLSYRVGEKLFF.